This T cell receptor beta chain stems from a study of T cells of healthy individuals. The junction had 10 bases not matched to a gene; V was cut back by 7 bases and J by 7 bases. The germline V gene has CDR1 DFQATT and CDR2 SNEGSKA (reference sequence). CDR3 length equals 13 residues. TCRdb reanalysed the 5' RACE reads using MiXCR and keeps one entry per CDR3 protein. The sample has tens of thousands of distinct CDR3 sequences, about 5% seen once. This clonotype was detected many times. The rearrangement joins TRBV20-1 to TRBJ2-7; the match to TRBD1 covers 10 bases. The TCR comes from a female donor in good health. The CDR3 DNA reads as TGCAGTGGACAAGGGACAGGGGCGAGGGAGCAGTACTTC. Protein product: CSGQGTGAREQYF.